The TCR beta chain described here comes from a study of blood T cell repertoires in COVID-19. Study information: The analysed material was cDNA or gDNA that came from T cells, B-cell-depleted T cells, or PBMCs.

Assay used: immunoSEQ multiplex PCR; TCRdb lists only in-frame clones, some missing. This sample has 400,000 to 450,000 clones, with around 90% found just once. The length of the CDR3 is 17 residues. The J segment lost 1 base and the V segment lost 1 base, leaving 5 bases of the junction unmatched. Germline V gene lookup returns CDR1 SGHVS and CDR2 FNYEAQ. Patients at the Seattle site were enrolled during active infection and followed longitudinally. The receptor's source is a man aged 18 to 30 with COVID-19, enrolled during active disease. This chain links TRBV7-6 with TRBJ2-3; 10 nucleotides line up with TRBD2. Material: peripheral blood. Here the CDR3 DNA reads TGTGCCAGCAGCTTAGTGTCTAGCGGGGGAGGCACAGATACGCAGTATTTT. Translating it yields CASSLVSSGGGTDTQYF.